One sample yielded the 11 T cell receptor beta chains listed below, sequenced in a study of tumor and adjacent non-tumor tissue in lung cancer. A modified ARM-PCR protocol with three rounds of nested PCR amplified TCRbeta. TCRdb analysed the multiplex PCR reads with MiXCR anew, one entry per CDR3 protein. The sample lists more than 120,000 distinct CDR3 sequences; approximately 70% were seen once. No cell sorting was done before RNA was extracted from the tissue. Sequenced: lung tumor tissue. All receptors come from a man aged 55 to 70 with small cell lung cancer.

This chain links TRBV11-3 with TRBJ2-3, with D uncertain. V was shortened by 4 bases and J by 6 bases, with 8 bases between the two germline ends. Germline CDR1 SGHNT, CDR2 YENEEA. The CDR3 contains 12 residues. CDR3 sequence reads: CASSSTVDTQYF. Here the CDR3 DNA reads TGTGCCAGCAGCTCAACTGTGGATACGCAGTATTTT.

This clonotype occurred a few times. The chain is built from TRBV7-9 and TRBJ2-2, with 8 bases matching TRBD1. The V and J ends lost 5 bases and 1 base, in that order; junction bases with no gene match: 3. Germline CDR1 SEHNR, CDR2 FQNEAQ (reference sequence). CDR3 size: 15 residues. The CDR3 spells CASSNGQGNTGELFF. The CDR3 DNA is TGTGCCAGCAGCAATGGACAGGGGAACACCGGGGAGCTGTTTTTT.

Remarks on this clonotype: The final CDR3 position lacks the conserved phenylalanine or tryptophan, pointing to a likely read error. The chain combines TRBV11-3 with TRBJ1-1, with a possible D match to TRBD1 (5 bases). Germline V gives CDR1 SGHNT, CDR2 YENEEA. The CDR3 is 16 amino acids. CDR3 amino acids: CARSSTAGRKNTEAFI. The CDR3 coding sequence is TGTGCCAGGAGCTCAACAGCAGGGCGGAAGAACACTGAAGCTTTCATT.

In the case of this clonotype: An end of the junction differs from the germline gene, which may be a read error. This chain uses TRBV11-2 with TRBJ2-7; D possibly corresponds to TRBD2 (5 bases). CDR1 SGHAT and CDR2 FQNNGV come from the germline V gene. The CDR3 is made up of 12 amino acids. CDR3 sequence reads: CASNLDGGPQYF. The CDR3 DNA is TGTGCCAGCAACTTAGATGGCGGGCCCCAGTACTTC.

In this sample, this clonotype turned up once. Given the absence of the conserved phenylalanine or tryptophan at the CDR3 end, a read error is likely. The chain joins TRBV6-6 to TRBJ2-7; TRBD1 or TRBD2 may be the D gene (5 bases each). The germline V and J ends were trimmed by 6 bases and 9 bases, with 15 bases remaining between them. Per the germline V gene, CDR1 is MNHNY and CDR2 is SVGAGI (reference sequence). The CDR3 loop spans 12 amino acids. The CDR3, as DNA: TGTGCCAGCAGCCCTACAAGGGACGGGCAGTACTCC. Translating gives CASSPTRDGQYS.

This sequence joins TRBV20-1 and TRBJ2-3, with 7 bases aligning to TRBD1. With V trimmed by 7 bases and J by 3 bases, 10 bases remained unmatched. There are 14 residues in the CDR3. Germline V gene data show CDR1 as DFQATT and CDR2 as SNEGSKA (reference sequence). CDR3 nucleotide sequence: TGCAGTGTTAGTGCGAAGACAGGGACAGATACGCAGTATTTT. This encodes CSVSAKTGTDTQYF.

The rearrangement joins TRBV11-1 to TRBJ2-3; 10 bases map to TRBD2. CDR1 SGHAT and CDR2 FQDESV come from the germline V gene (reference sequence). V shed 4 bases, J shed 4 bases, and the junction held 26 bases outside the gene matches. The CDR3 length is 22 residues. This CDR3 reads CASSSQQGTESGRADGADTQYF. CDR3 DNA: TGTGCCAGCAGCTCCCAGCAGGGAACGGAGAGCGGGAGGGCCGACGGAGCAGATACGCAGTATTTT.

This clonotype was seen once. The CDR3 end shows no conserved phenylalanine or tryptophan, and so a read error is likely. This chain links TRBV29-1 with TRBJ2-3, with 8 bases lining up with TRBD2. CDR1 SQVTM and CDR2 ANQGSEA come from the germline V gene. After removal of 8 bases from V and 6 bases from J, the junction contained 13 bases not matched to a gene. The length of the CDR3 is 14 residues. CDR3 in DNA: TGCAGCCTCACGGGAGGGACTAGTACGGATACGCAGTATTCT. Translation gives CSLTGGTSTDTQYS.

This clonotype has only one observation. V is TRBV11-2 and J is TRBJ2-2; TRBD2 might be the D (7 bases). The germline V gene encodes CDR1 SGHAT and CDR2 FQNNGV. V was clipped by 5 bases and J by 9 bases, with 25 bases between them. The CDR3 sequence is 17 residues long. CDR3 nucleotides: TGTGCCAGCAGCCCTTTCCGGGGGGCTAAGAACACTCGGGAGCTGTTTTTT. Translating it yields CASSPFRGAKNTRELFF.

A remark on this clonotype: One junction end does not reproduce the germline sequence, and a read error may be involved. The chain recombines TRBV6-1 with TRBJ2-7; the D gene is possibly TRBD2 (7 bases). The CDR3 spans 16 residues. CDR1 is MNHNS and CDR2 is SASEGT in the germline V gene. CDR3 amino acids: CASSEVPTGGSYEQYF. The DNA of the CDR3 is TGTGCCAGCAGTGAGGTGCCAACGGGGGGCTCCTACGAACAGTACTTC.

This sequence joins TRBV20-1 and TRBJ2-1; 7 bases agree with TRBD2. Trimming took 6 bases from V and 8 from J; bases not matched to a gene: 22. The CDR3 has 17 residues. The germline CDR1 and CDR2 sequences are DFQATT and SNEGSKA (reference sequence). The CDR3 region is CSALDSRLAVRGYEQFF. The CDR3 DNA reads TGCAGTGCCCTAGATAGTAGGCTAGCGGTGCGGGGGTATGAGCAGTTCTTC.